The present entry profiles one T cell receptor beta chain with its context. The antigen is undetermined. Cells that were CD45RO-CCR7+CD27+CD95- constituted naive CD8+ T cells. Germline V CDR1 and CDR2: MNHEY, SMNVEV (reference sequence). The CDR3 is 14 residues long. This record belongs to a study of CXCR3-negative and CXCR3-positive naive CD8 T cells. Study background: Each library held about 1.5 +/- 0.3 million TRB reads, approximately 130 million in total. Study results and caveats: Naive CXCR3-positive cells had TRB CDR3s more hydrophobic than those of CXCR3-negative naive cells. Comparably high diversity marked both naive subsets, whereas memory CD8+ cells had much lower diversity. Naive subsets displayed similar surface CD5, and TCR strength was inferred from TRB CDR3 properties.

Libraries were UMI-labeled 5' RACE TRB cDNA. After re-calling the 5' RACE reads, TCRdb lists one entry per CDR3 protein, DNA absent. Seen in this sample are some 54,000 distinct CDR3 sequences; the ten most common clones hold 0.53%. Source material: naive CXCR3+ CD8+ T cells from blood. Subset of the sample: CD45RO-CCR7+CD27+CD95- naive CD8+ T cells expressing CXCR3 (TNR3+). This receptor was obtained from a human donor in good health. Some clones in this sample may be carry-over from other donors' samples. V and J are TRBV27 and TRBJ2-1; the D gene TCRdb calls, TRBD1, cannot be checked with no DNA. The CDR3 reads CASRRDSSYNEQFF.